This T cell receptor beta chain was sequenced for a study of shared clonotypes between healthy human individuals. Using 200 ng DNA, 25,000 to 35,000 T cell genomes, the sorted-subset replicate PCRs were run. Produced via immunoSEQ multiplex PCR; TCRdb's table is partial and in-frame only. The repertoire has roughly 2,300,000 clones, around 92% of them found once; the top ten carry around 0.4%. Looked up from germline, CDR1 is LNHDA and CDR2 is SQIVND (reference sequence). Trimming took off 8 bases at V and 0 bases at J, with 11 bases between the two ends. This CDR3 is built from 14 residues. Sequencing was performed on naive CD4+ T cells from PBMCs. Specified subset: CD45RA+ positively selected. The clonotype was recovered from a young man in good health. Some clones in this sample may be carry-over from other donors' samples. The V and J genes are TRBV19 and TRBJ1-5; D remains ambiguous. CDR3 nucleotide sequence: TGTGCCAGTGCGGCCTGGGATAGCAATCAGCCCCAGCATTTT. It specifies CASAAWDSNQPQHF.